The 30 T cell receptor beta chains presented below share a single source sample, sequenced in a study of blood T cell repertoires in COVID-19. The table came from immunoSEQ multiplex PCR; TCRdb's copy has only in-frame clones and leaves some out. The sample contains fewer than 250,000 clones, roughly 80% of which appear only once. The sequenced sample was peripheral blood. These receptors were collected from an older woman with active or convalescent COVID-19.

The rearrangement links TRBV6-5 to TRBJ1-2; 10 bases align to TRBD1. The CDR3 sequence is 14 residues long. CDR1 is MNHEY and CDR2 is SVGAGI in the germline V gene. J lost 7 bases, V lost 6 bases, and 8 bases had no gene match. This CDR3 reads CASRETGGGGGYTF. DNA for the CDR3: TGTGCCAGCAGAGAGACAGGGGGCGGCGGTGGCTACACCTTC.

This clone appeared a few times. CDR3 in DNA: TGTGCCAGCAGGATTAGGAACACTGAAGCTTTCTTT. This codes for CASRIRNTEAFF. The chain joins TRBV25-1 to TRBJ1-1; D gene ambiguous. The germline V gene encodes CDR1 MGHDK and CDR2 SYGVNS. The CDR3 is 12 residues long. V lost 6 bases and J lost 1, with 6 bases in between.

V usage is TRBV18 and J usage is TRBJ2-1; 9 bases fit TRBD2. The V gene's germline CDR1 is KGHSH and CDR2 LQKENI. This CDR3 is 17 amino acids long. Unmatched junction bases numbered 11, after V lost 3 bases and J lost 5 bases. As DNA, the CDR3 is TGTGCCAGCTCACCCTCCCCCCCTAGCGGGGTGCACAATGAGCAGTTCTTC. Translating it yields CASSPSPPSGVHNEQFF.

The chain combines TRBV5-1 with TRBJ2-1; perhaps TRBD2 as D (6 bases). The germline V gene has CDR1 SGHRS and CDR2 YFSETQ. Trimming shortened V by 0 bases and J by 8 bases, and 15 bases separated the two germline ends. CDR3 size: 15 residues. The CDR3 DNA sequence: TGCGCCAGCAGCTTGGCCTCGGCGGGAATGGATGAGCAGTTCTTC. Its protein product is CASSLASAGMDEQFF.

The chain is built from TRBV12-3 or TRBV12-4 and TRBJ1-2; D is perhaps TRBD1 (5 bases). V was clipped by 6 bases and J by 4 bases, with 9 bases between them. The CDR3 contains 12 residues. As DNA, the CDR3 is TGTGCCAGCAGGGGGCGCGGCTATGGCTACACCTTC. Protein product: CASRGRGYGYTF.

V gene TRBV29-1 combines with J gene TRBJ2-3, with a tentative D call TRBD1 (6 bases). The V gene's germline CDR1 is SQVTM and CDR2 ANQGSEA. Trimming cost V 7 bases and J 0 bases, with 14 bases left between them. This CDR3 region has 14 residues. The CDR3 spells CSEGGSPSTDTQYF. The CDR3 DNA sequence: TGCAGCGAAGGGGGAAGCCCTAGCACAGATACGCAGTATTTT.

The chain has TRBV7-2 and TRBJ1-5; D is unclear. The CDR3 has 14 residues. Trimming took off 5 bases at V and 5 bases at J, with 13 bases between the two ends. Germline CDR1 reads SGHTA; CDR2 reads FQGNSA. The CDR3 DNA reads TGTGCCAGCAGCCCGGAGTTCCGGGATCAGCCCCAGCATTTT. Its translation is CASSPEFRDQPQHF.

This clone occurred a few times. The chain has TRBV4-1 and TRBJ1-3; 9 bases match TRBD1. CDR3 size: 19 residues. V trimming: 0 bases; J trimming: 0 bases; junction bases outside the gene matches: 9. CDR1 is MGHRA and CDR2 is YSYEKL in the germline V gene. The CDR3 DNA follows: TGCGCCAGCAGCCAAGATGCCATAGGACAGGGGTTCTCTGGAAACACCATATATTTT. Amino acids: CASSQDAIGQGFSGNTIYF.

The chain employs TRBV19 and TRBJ2-5; D uncertain. CDR1 and CDR2 from the germline V gene are LNHDA and SQIVND (reference sequence). The V and J ends lost 2 bases and 4 bases respectively, with 8 bases between them. This CDR3 has 13 residues. CDR3 DNA sequence: TGTGCCAGTAGTATACTTTTCCGAGAGACCCAGTACTTC. Translated, it gives CASSILFRETQYF.

To note about this clone: The same CDR3 is also encoded by other DNA sequences in this sample. V gene TRBV6-4 combines with J gene TRBJ1-5, with TRBD1 matching 8 bases. Germline CDR1 and CDR2: MRHNA and SNTAGT. The CDR3 length is 13 residues. V was clipped by 3 bases and J by 6 bases; unmatched bases: 1. CDR3 sequence (DNA): TGTGCCAGCAGTGAACAGGGGGGTCAGCCCCAGCATTTT. Amino acids: CASSEQGGQPQHF.

The chain employs TRBV5-1 and TRBJ2-2, with 10 bases fitting TRBD2. The germline V gene has CDR1 SGHRS and CDR2 YFSETQ. With V trimmed by 4 bases and J by 6 bases, 6 bases remained unmatched. The CDR3 consists of 15 residues. DNA of the CDR3: TGCGCCAGCAGCCCCGCTAGCGGGAGCCCCGGGGAGCTGTTTTTT. Translating gives CASSPASGSPGELFF.

This clone showed up just a few times. V usage is TRBV11-3 and J usage is TRBJ1-1; the D gene is possibly TRBD1 (5 bases). The CDR3 is 14 amino acids. The germline gives CDR1 SGHNT, CDR2 YENEEA. V was trimmed by 5 bases and J by 2 bases, leaving 12 bases between them. The CDR3 sequence: CASSPSQGNTEAFF. CDR3 sequence (DNA): TGTGCCAGCAGCCCCTCCCAGGGTAACACTGAAGCTTTCTTT.

The chain has TRBV11-2 and TRBJ1-2; D is ambiguous. The V gene lost 8 bases and the J gene lost 9 bases, with 25 bases spanning the gap. Germline V CDR1 and CDR2: SGHAT, FQNNGV. The CDR3 has 15 amino acids. This CDR3 reads CASSPLTDTLWSYTF. The CDR3 bases are TGTGCCAGCTCCCCCCTGACGGATACACTATGGAGCTACACCTTC.

The chain has TRBV28 and TRBJ1-4; D might be TRBD1 (5 bases). This CDR3 has 16 amino acids. Germline V gene sequence: CDR1 MDHEN, CDR2 SYDVKM. The V and J ends lost 5 bases and 5 bases respectively, with 18 bases between them. CDR3 bases: TGTGCCAGCAGTCCCCCACCGGGACTCGCCAATGAAAAACTGTTTTTT. This gives the protein CASSPPPGLANEKLFF.

This clone was observed once. The chain employs TRBV12-3 or TRBV12-4 and TRBJ1-1, with a weak D call TRBD1 (5 bases). The CDR3 has 13 amino acids. V shed 6 bases and J shed 3 bases, with 11 bases lying between them. CDR3 loop: CASRAGGYTEAFF. CDR3 nucleotide sequence: TGTGCCAGCAGGGCCGGGGGTTACACTGAAGCTTTCTTT.

Only a few counts were recorded for this clone. The chain recombines TRBV27 with TRBJ2-5; D may be TRBD1 (6 bases). CDR1 is MNHEY, CDR2 SMNVEV, per germline (reference sequence). CDR3 length: 13 amino acids. The germline V and J ends were trimmed by 7 bases and 4 bases, with 13 bases remaining between them. CDR3 sequence: CASKNTGLETQYF. The CDR3 nucleotides read TGTGCCAGCAAAAACACAGGGTTAGAGACCCAGTACTTC.

V and J are TRBV7-8 and TRBJ1-5; possibly TRBD1 for D (6 bases). The CDR3 covers 15 residues. The V end was cut by 8 bases, the J end by 1 base, with 15 bases between. Germline V gene data show CDR1 as SGHVS and CDR2 as FQNEAQ. The CDR3 protein is CASSGGGWSNQPQHF. DNA for the CDR3: TGTGCCAGCTCGGGAGGGGGATGGAGCAATCAGCCCCAGCATTTT.

The chain combines TRBV5-8 with TRBJ1-3, with D perhaps matching TRBD1 (6 bases). The V and J ends lost 3 bases and 3 bases respectively, with 19 bases between them. This CDR3 has 17 residues. Looked up from germline, CDR1 is SGHTS and CDR2 is YDEGEE. CDR3 DNA sequence: TGTGCCAGCAGCTACCGCGGGGGCGCCCTGGGTGGAAACACCATATATTTT. Its translation is CASSYRGGALGGNTIYF.

As regards this clone: Within the sample, other DNA sequences also encode this same CDR3. The genes are TRBV18 and TRBJ2-5, with D tentatively TRBD2 (5 bases). Trimming stripped 2 bases from V and 5 bases from J, with 12 bases between. CDR1 KGHSH and CDR2 LQKENI come from the germline V gene. The length of the CDR3 is 14 residues. This CDR3 is CASSPNRGKETQYF. In nucleotides, the CDR3 is TGTGCCAGCTCACCAAATAGAGGGAAGGAGACCCAGTACTTC.

The chain carries TRBV6-2 or TRBV6-3 and TRBJ1-1; 7 bases fit TRBD1. V was pared by 2 bases and J by 3 bases, with 9 bases of the junction left unmatched. The CDR3 has 16 amino acids. The germline gives CDR1 MNHEY, CDR2 SVGEGT. The chain's CDR3 is CASSYVEQGWDTEAFF. The CDR3 nucleotides read TGTGCCAGCAGTTACGTTGAACAGGGGTGGGACACTGAAGCTTTCTTT.

With regard to this clone: Other DNA sequences within the sample encode an identical CDR3. The chain employs TRBV7-3 and TRBJ1-1; D unclear. The germline V gene encodes CDR1 SGHTA and CDR2 FQGTGA. The CDR3 spans 13 residues. The V gene lost 5 bases and the J gene lost 3 bases, with 10 bases spanning the gap. CDR3 loop: CASSPNRDTEAFF. CDR3 sequence (DNA): TGTGCCAGCAGCCCCAATCGGGACACTGAAGCTTTCTTT.

The gene calls are TRBV7-9 and TRBJ1-6; TRBD1 aligns across 9 bases. The CDR3 is 15 amino acids. Germline CDR1 is SEHNR and CDR2 is FQNEAQ (reference sequence). The V gene end was trimmed by 1 base and the J gene end by 9 bases; junction bases not matched to a gene: 4. The chain's CDR3 is CASSLVRDRASPLHF. As DNA, the CDR3 is TGTGCCAGCAGCTTAGTCCGGGACAGGGCTTCACCCCTCCACTTT.

The chain links TRBV12-3 or TRBV12-4 to TRBJ2-1; D uncertain. The CDR3 contains 11 residues. V lost 6 bases, J lost 3 bases, and 3 bases lay in between. The CDR3 bases are TGTGCCAGCAGCAACTACAATGAGCAGTTCTTC. It yields the protein CASSNYNEQFF.

Of note for this clone: Other DNA sequences in the same sample also yield this CDR3. The chain recombines TRBV9 with TRBJ2-5, with 8 bases that match TRBD2. V was pared by 0 bases and J by 5 bases, with 6 bases of the junction left unmatched. From germline, CDR1 is SGDLS and CDR2 YYNGEE. This CDR3 comprises 15 residues. The CDR3 nucleotides are TGTGCCAGCAGCGTAGCGGGGGGGCCGGGGGAGACCCAGTACTTC. Its protein product is CASSVAGGPGETQYF.

This sequence joins TRBV7-2 and TRBJ2-1; TRBD2 aligns across 8 bases. The ends lost 7 bases at V and 3 bases at J; junction bases unmatched: 8. Per germline, CDR1 SGHTA and CDR2 FQGNSA. This CDR3 region has 15 residues. CDR3 sequence: CASTLQAGGYNEQFF. DNA of the CDR3: TGTGCCAGCACCCTTCAGGCGGGGGGCTACAATGAGCAGTTCTTC.

The chain carries TRBV3-1 (or the pseudogene TRBV3-2) and TRBJ1-5; D is undetermined. The CDR3 is 12 residues long. V lost 1 base, J lost 8 bases, and 6 bases lay in between. Germline V CDR1 and CDR2: LGHDT, YNNKEL (reference sequence). The CDR3 loop is CASSQAVKPQHF. CDR3 in DNA: TGTGCCAGCAGCCAAGCAGTAAAGCCCCAGCATTTT.

The J gene is TRBJ2-1, the V gene TRBV7-9; maybe TRBD1 (6 bases). Between the trimmed V and J ends, which lost 1 base and 4 bases, there was a span of 11 bases. Germline-derived CDR1 and CDR2 are SEHNR and FQNEAQ (reference sequence). The CDR3 contains 15 residues. The CDR3 sequence is CASSLGGDRYNEQFF. The CDR3 nucleotides read TGTGCCAGCAGCTTAGGAGGAGACAGGTACAATGAGCAGTTCTTC.

The V call is TRBV5-1, the J call TRBJ1-3, with D possibly TRBD1 on 6 matching bases. CDR1 and CDR2 (germline): SGHRS, YFSETQ. Trimming removed 2 bases from V and 1 base from J, with 10 bases in between. CDR3 size: 15 residues. The CDR3 DNA is TGCGCCAGCAGCTTCCTACAGGGTTCTGGAAACACCATATATTTT. Its translation is CASSFLQGSGNTIYF. Looking up the rest from reference TRBV5-1 and TRBJ1-3 gives the full variable domain: KAGVTQTPRYLIKTRGQQVTLSCSPISGHRSVSWYQQTPGQGLQFLFEYFSETQRNKGNFPGRFSGRQFSNSRSEMNVSTLELGDSALYLCASSFLQGSGNTIYFGEGSWLTVV.

The chain couples TRBV7-8 to TRBJ1-1; 7 bases line up with TRBD1. This CDR3 is built from 15 residues. The V gene's germline CDR1 is SGHVS and CDR2 FQNEAQ. V lost 4 bases and J lost 4; bases outside the gene matches: 9. This CDR3 reads CASSYKHGTVTEAFF. In nucleotides, the CDR3 is TGTGCCAGCAGCTATAAGCACGGGACAGTCACTGAAGCTTTCTTT.

The chain joins TRBV19 to TRBJ1-1; 8 bases are shared with TRBD1. Germline loops: CDR1 LNHDA, CDR2 SQIVND (reference sequence). The ends lost 5 bases at V and 1 base at J; junction bases unmatched: 3. This CDR3 is built from 14 residues. The CDR3 region has the DNA TGTGCCAGTAGTGACAGGGGACCGAACACTGAAGCTTTCTTT. It specifies CASSDRGPNTEAFF.